This T cell receptor beta chain was identified during a study of blood T cell repertoires in COVID-19. Overall study context: Collection of acute and convalescent COVID-19 samples took place in the United States, Italy and Spain. T cells, B-cell-depleted T cells, or PBMCs supplied cDNA or gDNA.

As originally analysed: Quantification of nucleated cells was approximated via reference gene primer amplification. Profiled with immunoSEQ multiplex PCR; TCRdb holds only in-frame clones, not every one. The V and J calls and the clone size are those of that table, but D and trimming were determined from the DNA. The repertoire holds about 250,000 clones, with around nine tenths as singletons. Per the germline V gene, CDR1 is GTSNPN and CDR2 is SVGIG (reference sequence). The CDR3 contains 13 residues. The V end was cut by 1 base, the J end by 1 base, with 7 bases between. Sequenced material: peripheral blood. This sequence joins TRBV30 and TRBJ1-1; D gene unclear. This clonotype was sampled from a man younger than 30 with active or convalescent COVID-19. The CDR3 DNA sequence: TGTGCCTGGAGTGCCAACACGAACACTGAAGCTTTCTTT. Translation: CAWSANTNTEAFF. Full variable domain (remainder filled in from reference TRBV30 and TRBJ1-1): SQTIHQWPATLVQPVGSPLSLECTVEGTSNPNLYWYRQAAGRGLQLLFYSVGIGQISSEVPQNLSASRPQDRQFILSSKKLLLSDSGFYLCAWSANTNTEAFFGQGTRLTVV.